The 27 T cell receptor beta chains below come from one sample, sequenced in a study of blood T cell repertoires in COVID-19. Data came from immunoSEQ multiplex PCR; TCRdb stores just in-frame clones and leaves some out. The data show a few hundred thousand clones, roughly 90% seen once. Sequenced material: PBMCs or T cells enriched from blood (not recorded which). The receptors come from a young woman with acute COVID-19.

In nucleotides, the CDR3 is TGCGCCAGCAGCTTGAGCGCGGCGAGGACAGGGTTGGGCGAGCAGTACTTC. Protein sequence: CASSLSAARTGLGEQYF. The chain uses TRBV5-1 and TRBJ2-7; TRBD1 matches at 8 bases. From germline, CDR1 is SGHRS and CDR2 YFSETQ. The CDR3 sequence is 17 residues long. Germline trimming cut 1 base from V and 6 bases from J; bases unmatched to any gene: 15.

This clone is a singleton in its sample. This rearrangement joins TRBV6-5 to TRBJ2-7; 7 bases are a match to TRBD2. The V gene end was trimmed by 0 bases and the J gene end by 3 bases; junction bases not matched to a gene: 5. This CDR3 region has 15 residues. Germline values: CDR1 MNHEY, CDR2 SVGAGI. The CDR3 loop reads CASSYSARESYEQYF. The CDR3 nucleotides are TGTGCCAGCAGTTACTCGGCGCGGGAGAGCTACGAGCAGTACTTC.

The rearrangement links TRBV21-1 to TRBJ2-1; TRBD1 is the table's D call, not checked against the DNA. TRBV21-1 is a pseudogene. There are 15 residues in the CDR3. The CDR3 reads CASTHNKITVNEQFF. The CDR3 DNA reads TGTGCCAGCACCCACAATAAGATTACAGTGAATGAGCAGTTCTTC.

The chain carries TRBV24-1 and TRBJ1-3; 7 bases align to TRBD1. Germline V lookup: CDR1 KGHDR, CDR2 SFDVKD. The CDR3 covers 22 residues. V gave up 1 base and J gave up 0 bases; unmatched junction bases: 20. The CDR3 region is CATSDLSHRQGLRTTSGNTIYF. CDR3 nucleotides: TGTGCCACCAGTGATTTATCCCACCGACAGGGATTAAGGACCACCTCTGGAAACACCATATATTTT.

The chain links TRBV5-5 to TRBJ2-2; TRBD1 is a possible D gene (5 bases). The CDR3 has 16 residues. Germline V gives CDR1 SGHKS, CDR2 YYEKEE (reference sequence). Trimming cost V 2 bases and J 1 base, with 12 bases left between them. The CDR3 nucleotides are TGTGCCAGCAGCTTCCAGGGCGCTTTGAACACCGGGGAGCTGTTTTTT. This codes for CASSFQGALNTGELFF. Using reference TRBV5-5 and TRBJ2-2 for the parts outside the CDR3, the full variable domain is DAGVTQSPTHLIKTRGQQVTLRCSPISGHKSVSWYQQVLGQGPQFIFQYYEKEERGRGNFPDRFSARQFPNYSSELNVNALLLGDSALYLCASSFQGALNTGELFFGEGSRLTVL.

This chain uses TRBV9 with TRBJ1-1; D uncertain. CDR1 and CDR2 (germline): SGDLS, YYNGEE. V was cut by 0 bases and J by 0 bases, with 3 bases left in between. CDR3 length: 13 residues. DNA of the CDR3: TGTGCCAGCAGCGTAGCAATGAACACTGAAGCTTTCTTT. Protein: CASSVAMNTEAFF.

The sample holds one count of this clone. The CDR3 loop reads CASRPLGQAYEQYF. Written as DNA, the CDR3 is TGTGCCAGCAGGCCTTTGGGACAGGCCTACGAGCAGTACTTC. V and J are TRBV2 and TRBJ2-7; 8 bases map to TRBD1. Germline CDR1 reads SNHLY; CDR2 reads FYNNEI. V gave up 6 bases and J gave up 2 bases; unmatched junction bases: 6. The CDR3 runs 14 residues.

The J gene is TRBJ2-2, the V gene TRBV7-3, with a possible D match to TRBD1 (6 bases). CDR3 size: 14 residues. Trimming took 5 bases from V and 2 from J, leaving 9 bases between them. The V gene's germline CDR1 is SGHTA and CDR2 FQGTGA. The CDR3 DNA sequence: TGTGCCAGCAGCGAGGACAGAAACACCGGGGAGCTGTTTTTT. Translating it yields CASSEDRNTGELFF.

J is TRBJ2-7 and V is TRBV10-3; no reliable D call. V was clipped by 0 bases and J by 1 base, with 7 bases between them. This CDR3 is built from 14 residues. Per germline, CDR1 ENHRY and CDR2 SYGVKD. The CDR3 region is CAISESAQSYEQYF. CDR3 DNA sequence: TGTGCCATCAGTGAGTCAGCTCAATCCTACGAGCAGTACTTC.

V is TRBV11-3 and J is TRBJ2-7; TRBD1 might be the D (5 bases). CDR1 and CDR2 (germline): SGHNT, YENEEA. This CDR3 contains 18 residues. V lost 2 bases to trimming and J lost 3 bases, with 23 bases between them. The CDR3 region is CASSLYVGELPINYEQYF. CDR3 coding DNA: TGTGCCAGCAGCTTATATGTAGGGGAACTCCCGATTAACTACGAGCAGTACTTC.

This clone has a single count. The V and J genes are TRBV12-5 and TRBJ1-5; unclear D gene. The germline CDR1 and CDR2 sequences are LGHNT and FRNRAP. Trimming shortened V by 6 bases and J by 1 base, and 7 bases separated the two germline ends. The CDR3 is made up of 13 amino acids. The CDR3 region has the DNA TGTGCTAGTGGGATCAGAAGCAATCAGCCCCAGCATTTT. Protein product: CASGIRSNQPQHF.

The chain's CDR3 is CASTSGTGGWETQYF. The CDR3 DNA reads as TGTGCCAGCACCTCGGGGACAGGGGGCTGGGAGACCCAGTACTTC. The rearrangement links TRBV28 to TRBJ2-5; 12 nucleotides agree with TRBD1. The CDR3 sequence is 15 residues long. The junction had 8 bases not matched to a gene; V was cut back by 7 bases and J by 5 bases. Germline V gene lookup returns CDR1 MDHEN and CDR2 SYDVKM. The entire variable domain, with the rest obtained from reference TRBV28 and TRBJ2-5, is as follows: DVKVTQSSRYLVKRTGEKVFLECVQDMDHENMFWYRQDPGLGLRLIYFSYDVKMKEKGDIPEGYSVSREKKERFSLILESASTNQTSMYLCASTSGTGGWETQYFGPGTRLLVL.

The chain has TRBV9 and TRBJ2-3; D possibly corresponds to TRBD2 (6 bases). Looked up from germline, CDR1 is SGDLS and CDR2 is YYNGEE. CDR3 length equals 15 residues. V gave up 3 bases and J gave up 1 base, with 12 bases separating them. The CDR3 bases are TGTGCCAGCAGCGCGGGACTGATCCGCACAGATACGCAGTATTTT. Its protein is CASSAGLIRTDTQYF.

The chain employs TRBV2 and TRBJ1-5; the match to TRBD1 covers 7 bases. J was trimmed by 6 bases and V by 6 bases; bases with no gene match: 8. The length of the CDR3 is 14 residues. Germline CDR1 reads SNHLY; CDR2 reads FYNNEI. CDR3 bases: TGTGCCAGCAGGGACAGGTCAACAAGTCAGCCCCAGCATTTT. This sequence encodes CASRDRSTSQPQHF. The variable domain in full, with the rest retrieved from reference TRBV2 and TRBJ1-5, is EPEVTQTPSHQVTQMGQEVILRCVPISNHLYFYWYRQILGQKVEFLVSFYNNEISEKSEIFDDQFSVERPDGSNFTLKIRSTKLEDSAMYFCASRDRSTSQPQHFGDGTRLSIL.

The chain couples TRBV28 to TRBJ2-2; 10 bases map to TRBD1. This CDR3 has 15 amino acids. V lost 10 bases and J lost 9; bases outside the gene matches: 14. Germline assignment: CDR1 MDHEN and CDR2 SYDVKM. CDR3 residues: CATNAGTGVGRELFF. CDR3 DNA: TGTGCCACCAACGCCGGGACAGGGGTAGGAAGGGAGCTGTTTTTT.

The V gene is TRBV3-1 (or the pseudogene TRBV3-2), the J gene TRBJ2-7, with 8 bases matching TRBD1. This CDR3 is built from 17 residues. Germline V CDR1 and CDR2: LGHDT, YNNKEL (reference sequence). Unmatched junction bases numbered 11, after V lost 3 bases and J lost 1 base. CDR3 bases: TGTGCCAGCAGCCATAGCCAACAGGGGGTGCTGTCCTACGAGCAGTACTTC. Its protein product is CASSHSQQGVLSYEQYF.

In nucleotides, the CDR3 is TGTGCCAGCAGCTTAGTAGTAGGGGTGAGACAGGCTATTAACTATGGCTACACCTTC. This codes for CASSLVVGVRQAINYGYTF. The J gene is TRBJ1-2, the V gene TRBV7-2, with D possibly matching TRBD1 (6 bases). With 1 base removed from V and 1 base from J, the gap between germline ends came to 22 bases. Germline V gene data show CDR1 as SGHTA and CDR2 as FQGNSA. This CDR3 contains 19 residues.

V is TRBV10-3 and J is TRBJ2-1; unclear D gene. Germline V CDR1 and CDR2: ENHRY, SYGVKD. Trimming stripped 2 bases from V and 2 bases from J, with 4 bases between. The CDR3 length is 13 residues. CDR3 region: CAISETTYNEQFF. The DNA for the CDR3 is TGTGCCATCAGTGAGACAACCTACAATGAGCAGTTCTTC.

The V call is TRBV2, the J call TRBJ1-5; 7 bases match TRBD1. V shed 8 bases, J shed 0 bases, and the junction held 13 bases outside the gene matches. Germline V gives CDR1 SNHLY, CDR2 FYNNEI. The CDR3 runs to 17 residues. The CDR3 bases are TGTGCCAGCGAAGGATCGGACAGGTCTTATAGCAATCAGCCCCAGCATTTT. Amino acid sequence: CASEGSDRSYSNQPQHF.

The J gene is TRBJ2-2, the V gene TRBV9; 12 positions agree with TRBD2. After removal of 1 base from V and 7 bases from J, the junction contained 8 bases not matched to a gene. There are 17 residues in the CDR3. CDR1 is SGDLS and CDR2 is YYNGEE in the germline V gene. The CDR3: CASSVIPSGRAGGELFF. In DNA form, the CDR3 reads TGTGCCAGCAGCGTAATTCCTAGCGGGAGGGCCGGCGGGGAGCTGTTTTTT. Full variable domain (remainder filled in from reference TRBV9 and TRBJ2-2): DSGVTQTPKHLITATGQRVTLRCSPRSGDLSVYWYQQSLDQGLQFLIQYYNGEERAKGNILERFSAQQFPDLHSELNLSSLELGDSALYFCASSVIPSGRAGGELFFGEGSRLTVL.

The gene calls are TRBV15 and TRBJ1-1; 7 bases match TRBD1. This CDR3 contains 16 residues. V dropped 5 bases and J dropped 4; count of bases not matched to a gene: 13. Germline values: CDR1 LNHNV, CDR2 YYDKDF (reference sequence). In DNA, the CDR3 is TGTGCCACCAGCGCCGGAGGGGCAGGGGGAAGCACTGAAGCTTTCTTT. Protein: CATSAGGAGGSTEAFF.

This chain connects TRBV20-1 to TRBJ1-2; the match to TRBD1 covers 9 bases. Germline CDR1 reads DFQATT; CDR2 reads SNEGSKA (reference sequence). After removal of 5 bases from V and 3 bases from J, the junction contained 7 bases not matched to a gene. The CDR3 has 14 residues. This CDR3 reads CSACGQGWDYGYTF. In nucleotides, the CDR3 is TGCAGTGCTTGTGGACAGGGGTGGGACTATGGCTACACCTTC.

The chain links TRBV19 to TRBJ2-1; D remains ambiguous. The CDR3 sequence is 15 residues long. V gave up 4 bases and J gave up 5 bases, with 15 bases separating them. Germline V lookup: CDR1 LNHDA, CDR2 SQIVND (reference sequence). The chain's CDR3 is CASSTRRSSNNEQFF. The DNA of the CDR3 is TGTGCCAGTAGTACTCGCCGGAGTTCCAACAATGAGCAGTTCTTC.

This chain connects TRBV9 to TRBJ1-2, with TRBD1 matching over 8 bases. CDR3 length equals 15 residues. The trim removed 1 base at V and 3 bases at J, leaving 5 bases unmatched. Germline assignment: CDR1 SGDLS and CDR2 YYNGEE. CDR3 sequence: CASSVTQGADYGYTF. For the CDR3, the DNA is TGTGCCAGCAGCGTAACCCAGGGGGCCGACTATGGCTACACCTTC.

The rearrangement links TRBV5-1 to TRBJ2-7; TRBD2 matches 13 bases. The germline CDR1 and CDR2 sequences are SGHRS and YFSETQ. J lost 5 bases, V lost 4 bases, and 6 bases had no gene match. CDR3 length: 15 residues. Here the CDR3 DNA reads TGCGCCAGCAGCCACGGGACTAGCGGGACCAACGAGCAGTACTTC. It is translated as CASSHGTSGTNEQYF. Based on the CDR3 plus reference TRBV5-1 and TRBJ2-7, the full variable domain is KAGVTQTPRYLIKTRGQQVTLSCSPISGHRSVSWYQQTPGQGLQFLFEYFSETQRNKGNFPGRFSGRQFSNSRSEMNVSTLELGDSALYLCASSHGTSGTNEQYFGPGTRLTVT.

The V and J genes are TRBV5-4 and TRBJ2-3; TRBD2 aligns across 7 bases. Trimming took 2 bases from V and 1 from J; bases not matched to a gene: 1. The length of the CDR3 is 14 residues. The germline CDR1 and CDR2 sequences are SGHNT and YYREEE (reference sequence). CDR3 region: CASSFGGGTDTQYF. The CDR3 DNA follows: TGTGCCAGCAGCTTTGGGGGGGGCACAGATACGCAGTATTTT.

The chain couples TRBV14 to TRBJ1-6; a weak D match, TRBD1 (6 bases). Germline assignment: CDR1 SGHDN and CDR2 FVKESK. The CDR3 spans 16 residues. The germline V and J ends were trimmed by 4 bases and 5 bases, with 15 bases remaining between them. CDR3 DNA sequence: TGTGCCAGCAGCCGAGGGGGGGCTGGCGATAATTCACCCCTCCACTTT. Translation gives CASSRGGAGDNSPLHF.